What follows describes a single T cell receptor beta chain. Its target is unknown. The table came from immunoSEQ multiplex PCR; TCRdb's copy has only in-frame clones and leaves some out. The table records roughly 570,000 clones, 95% to 98% of them present only once. The CDR3 sequence is 12 residues long. V was pared by 3 bases and J by 8 bases, with 8 bases between. Per germline, CDR1 MNHEY and CDR2 SMNVEV (reference sequence). This sample is part of a study of shared clonotypes between healthy human individuals. Study-wide points: Sequencing depth was a factor that was expected to affect clonotype sharing among donors. Non-shared clonotypes had lower generation probabilities than those shared by all four donors.

Naive CD8 cells comprised CD45RO-negative, CCR7-positively selected cells, excluding terminally differentiated effector memory CD45RA+ cells. The sequence was obtained from a man under 40 in good health. This chain connects TRBV27 to TRBJ2-1, with a weak D call TRBD1 (5 bases). The sequenced sample consisted of naive CD8+ T cells sorted from blood. The CDR3: CASSFQGYEQFF. The CDR3 nucleotides are TGTGCCAGCAGTTTCCAGGGCTATGAGCAGTTCTTC.